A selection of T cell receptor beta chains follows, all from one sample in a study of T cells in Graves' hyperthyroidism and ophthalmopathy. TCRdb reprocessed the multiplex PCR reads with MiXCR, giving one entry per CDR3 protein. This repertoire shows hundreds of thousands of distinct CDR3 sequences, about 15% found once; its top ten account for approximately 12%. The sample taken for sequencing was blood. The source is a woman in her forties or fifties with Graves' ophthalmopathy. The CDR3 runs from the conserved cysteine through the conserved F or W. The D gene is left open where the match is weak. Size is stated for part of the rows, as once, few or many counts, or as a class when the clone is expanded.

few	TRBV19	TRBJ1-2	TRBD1	TGTGCCAGTAGTGGAGGACAGGGAGTGTATGGCTACACCTTC	CASSGGQGVYGYTF
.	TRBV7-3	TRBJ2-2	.	TGTGCCAGCAGCTTAGTAGGCGTCGGGACGGGTACCGGGGAGCTGTTTTTT	CASSLVGVGTGTGELFF
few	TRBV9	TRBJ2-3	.	TGTGCCAGCAGCTCCCAGCGGCTCAGCCCAGATACGCAGTATTTT	CASSSQRLSPDTQYF
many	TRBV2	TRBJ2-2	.	TGTGCCAGCAGTGAAGGTTCGGACACCGGGGAGCTGTTTTTT	CASSEGSDTGELFF
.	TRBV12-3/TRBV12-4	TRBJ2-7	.	TGTGCCAGCAGTCCGGGGGTAGCGGCTCACTCGTACGAGCAGTACTTC	CASSPGVAAHSYEQYF
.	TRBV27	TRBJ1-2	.	TGTGCCAGCAGCCGGGGACTAAGACAGACTTATGGCTACACCTTC	CASSRGLRQTYGYTF
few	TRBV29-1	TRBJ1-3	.	TGCAGCGGCCTAGAAGGAAACACCATATATTTT	CSGLEGNTIYF
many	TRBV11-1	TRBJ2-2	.	TGTGCCAGCAGCTACAATTGGGGGGACACCGGGGAGCTGTTTTTT	CASSYNWGDTGELFF
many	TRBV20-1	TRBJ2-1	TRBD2	TGCAGTGCTCCTAAACCCGGGACTAGCGGGAGGGTTTATGAGCAGTTCTTC	CSAPKPGTSGRVYEQFF
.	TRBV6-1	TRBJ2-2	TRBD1	TGTGCCAGCACCCAGGGGGTCCCCGGGGAGCTGTTTTTT	CASTQGVPGELFF
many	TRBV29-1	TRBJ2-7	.	TGCAGCGTTGTTATTGCCACCTACGAGCAGTACTTC	CSVVIATYEQYF
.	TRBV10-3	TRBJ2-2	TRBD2	TGTGCCATCAGCCGCTTCTTTTCGGGAGGGCCCGGGGAGCTGTTTTTT	CAISRFFSGGPGELFF
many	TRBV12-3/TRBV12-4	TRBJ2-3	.	TGTGCCAGCAGTCAGCTGCGAGATACGCAGTATTTT	CASSQLRDTQYF
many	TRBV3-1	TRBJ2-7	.	TGTGCCAGCAGCCTCCAGGTAGGTCGCGAGCAGTACTTC	CASSLQVGREQYF
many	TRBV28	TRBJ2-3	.	TGTGCCAGCAGTTTAATTTGGGCCGCAAATAGGGGCACAGATACGCAGTATTTT	CASSLIWAANRGTDTQYF
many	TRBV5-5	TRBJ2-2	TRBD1	TGTGCCAGCAGCTTAAGCTTTAGAGTGGGACAGGTCCCGGGCGGGGAGCTGTTTTTT	CASSLSFRVGQVPGGELFF